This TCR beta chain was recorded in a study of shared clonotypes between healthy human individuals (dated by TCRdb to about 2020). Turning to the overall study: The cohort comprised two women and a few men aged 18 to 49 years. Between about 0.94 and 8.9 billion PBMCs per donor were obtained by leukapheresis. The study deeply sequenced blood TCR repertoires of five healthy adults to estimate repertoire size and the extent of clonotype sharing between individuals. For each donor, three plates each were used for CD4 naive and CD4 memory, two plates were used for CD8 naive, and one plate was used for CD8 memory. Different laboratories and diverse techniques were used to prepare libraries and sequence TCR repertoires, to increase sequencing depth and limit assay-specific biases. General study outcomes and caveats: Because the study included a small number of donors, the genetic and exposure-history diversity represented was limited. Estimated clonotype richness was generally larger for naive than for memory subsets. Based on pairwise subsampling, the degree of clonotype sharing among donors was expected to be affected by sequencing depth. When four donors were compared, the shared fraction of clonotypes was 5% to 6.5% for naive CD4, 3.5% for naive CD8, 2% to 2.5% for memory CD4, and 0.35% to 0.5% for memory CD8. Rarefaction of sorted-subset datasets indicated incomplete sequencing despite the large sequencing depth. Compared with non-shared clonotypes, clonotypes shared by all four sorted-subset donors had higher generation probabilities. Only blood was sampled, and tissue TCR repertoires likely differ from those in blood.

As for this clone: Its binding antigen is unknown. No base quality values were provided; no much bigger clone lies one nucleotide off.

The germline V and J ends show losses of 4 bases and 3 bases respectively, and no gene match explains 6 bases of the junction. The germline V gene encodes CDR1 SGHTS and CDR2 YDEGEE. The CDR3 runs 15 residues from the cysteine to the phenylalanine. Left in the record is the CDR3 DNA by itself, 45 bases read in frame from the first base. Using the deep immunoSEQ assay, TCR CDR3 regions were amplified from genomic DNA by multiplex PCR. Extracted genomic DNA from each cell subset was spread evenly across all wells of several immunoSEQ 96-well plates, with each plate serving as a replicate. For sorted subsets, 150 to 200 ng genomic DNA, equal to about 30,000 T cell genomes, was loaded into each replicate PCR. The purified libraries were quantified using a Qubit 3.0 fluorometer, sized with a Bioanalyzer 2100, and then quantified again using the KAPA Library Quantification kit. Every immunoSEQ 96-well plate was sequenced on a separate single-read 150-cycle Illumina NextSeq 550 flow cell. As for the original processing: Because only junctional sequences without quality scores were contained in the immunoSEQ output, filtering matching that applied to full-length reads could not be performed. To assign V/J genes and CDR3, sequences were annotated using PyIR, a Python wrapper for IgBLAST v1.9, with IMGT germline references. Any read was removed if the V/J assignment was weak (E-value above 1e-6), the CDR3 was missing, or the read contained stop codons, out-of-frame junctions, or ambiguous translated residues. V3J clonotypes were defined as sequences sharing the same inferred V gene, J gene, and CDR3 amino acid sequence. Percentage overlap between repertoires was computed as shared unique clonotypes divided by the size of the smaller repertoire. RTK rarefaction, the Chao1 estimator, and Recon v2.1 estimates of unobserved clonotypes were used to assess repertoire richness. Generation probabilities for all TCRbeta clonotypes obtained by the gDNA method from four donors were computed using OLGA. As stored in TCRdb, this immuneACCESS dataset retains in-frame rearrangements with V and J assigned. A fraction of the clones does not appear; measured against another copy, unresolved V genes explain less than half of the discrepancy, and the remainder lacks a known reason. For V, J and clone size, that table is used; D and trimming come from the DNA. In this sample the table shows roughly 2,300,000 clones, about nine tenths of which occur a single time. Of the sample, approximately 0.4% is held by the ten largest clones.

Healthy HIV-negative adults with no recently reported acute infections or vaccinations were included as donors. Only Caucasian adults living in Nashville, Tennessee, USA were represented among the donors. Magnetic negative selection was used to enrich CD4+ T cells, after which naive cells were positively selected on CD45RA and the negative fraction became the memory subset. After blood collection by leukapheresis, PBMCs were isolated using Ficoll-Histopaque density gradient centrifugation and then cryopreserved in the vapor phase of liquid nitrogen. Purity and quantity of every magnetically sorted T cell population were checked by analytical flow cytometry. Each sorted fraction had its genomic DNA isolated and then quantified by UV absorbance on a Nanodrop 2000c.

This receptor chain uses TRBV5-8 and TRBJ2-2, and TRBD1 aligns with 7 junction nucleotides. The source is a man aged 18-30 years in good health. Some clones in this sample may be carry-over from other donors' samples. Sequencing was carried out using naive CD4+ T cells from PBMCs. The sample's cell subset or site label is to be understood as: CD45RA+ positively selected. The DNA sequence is TGTGCCAGCAGCAGGGACAGCTTTTACACCGGGGAGCTGTTTTTT. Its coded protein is CASSRDSFYTGELFF.